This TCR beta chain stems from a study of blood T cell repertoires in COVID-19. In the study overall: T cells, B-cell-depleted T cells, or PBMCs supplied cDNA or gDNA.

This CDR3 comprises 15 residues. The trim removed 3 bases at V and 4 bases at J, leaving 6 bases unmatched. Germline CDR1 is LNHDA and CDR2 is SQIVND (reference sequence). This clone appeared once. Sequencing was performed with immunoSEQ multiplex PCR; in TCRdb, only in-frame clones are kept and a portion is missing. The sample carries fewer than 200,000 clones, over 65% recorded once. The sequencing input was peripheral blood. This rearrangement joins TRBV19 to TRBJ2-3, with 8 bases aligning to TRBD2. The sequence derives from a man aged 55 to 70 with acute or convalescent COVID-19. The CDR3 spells CASSIGGSGADTQYF. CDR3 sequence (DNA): TGTGCCAGTAGTATTGGGGGTAGCGGGGCAGATACGCAGTATTTT. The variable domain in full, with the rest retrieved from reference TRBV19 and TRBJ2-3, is DGGITQSPKYLFRKEGQNVTLSCEQNLNHDAMYWYRQDPGQGLRLIYYSQIVNDFQKGDIAEGYSVSREKKESFPLTVTSAQKNPTAFYLCASSIGGSGADTQYFGPGTRLTVL.